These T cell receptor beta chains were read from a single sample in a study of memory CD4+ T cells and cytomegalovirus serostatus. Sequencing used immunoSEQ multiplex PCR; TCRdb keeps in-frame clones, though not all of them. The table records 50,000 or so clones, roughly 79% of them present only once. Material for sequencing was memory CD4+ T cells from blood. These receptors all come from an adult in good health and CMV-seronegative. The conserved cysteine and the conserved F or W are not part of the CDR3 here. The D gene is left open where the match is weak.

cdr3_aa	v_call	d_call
ASSVETLTFRTGANVLT	TRBV9	NA
SVARGNNEKLF	TRBV29-1	NA
ASSLGLTGGHGYT	TRBV11-2	TRBD1
ASSSNRGPLQETQY	TRBV5-4	TRBD1
ASSPNRRDRAYEQY	TRBV7-9	TRBD1
AWADRGKEY	TRBV30	NA
ASSSGRALNTEAF	TRBV5-1	NA
ASSLGRSVGGRGGNIQY	TRBV6-4	NA
ASSPVAGASSGANVLT	TRBV19	TRBD2
ASSVTSGRGDTQY	TRBV6-1	TRBD2
ASLWGGDSTNEKLF	TRBV6-6	NA
ATSRGGGEQY	TRBV15	NA
ASSPSQSTGNGYT	TRBV5-1	TRBD1
AISHRDISYEQY	TRBV10-3	NA
ASSEQGGRTDTQY	TRBV10-1	NA
ASSRSDIQETQY	TRBV5-1	NA
ASSWRAGLEQY	TRBV5-4	NA
ASSSRLAGTKD	TRBV7-8	TRBD2
ASSNRDGKNTEAF	TRBV7-9	NA
AHTPRDRLGRIH	TRBV30	NA
ASKARGEYTEAF	TRBV6-1	NA
ASSSPGLAGYEQF	TRBV7-2	TRBD2
AISPEIQETQY	TRBV10-3	NA
ASRHSGVFGTDTQY	TRBV13	TRBD2
ASSLYSNQPQH	TRBV28	NA
ASMRWGHSSTSSGNTIY	TRBV19	NA
ASSQGTAWDTQY	TRBV27	NA
ASSLVSLVDTGELF	TRBV5-6	NA
ASSFTGRDEQY	TRBV5-6	NA
ASSPPKGQGLYEQY	TRBV19	TRBD1
ASSQNSGANVLT	TRBV2	NA
ASSYPGQGLRGAF	TRBV6-5	TRBD1
ASSHGTKNEQF	TRBV5-6	TRBD2
ASSQWTSGSTDTQY	TRBV4-2	TRBD2
ASSQGQNYGYT	TRBV7-9	TRBD1
ASSSQGRMNTEAF	TRBV7-2	NA
ASSDNNRGRGYT	TRBV2	TRBD1
ASSLFASGRGTDTQY	TRBV5-5	TRBD2
ASSSPGTGGSLGYT	TRBV7-2	TRBD1
ASSLGGLSGNTIY	TRBV28	NA
ASSGRQGVVNQPQH	TRBV2	TRBD1
AWSVGSGRNQPQH	TRBV30	NA